What follows is one TCR beta chain and its context. Its antigen remains unidentified. It has no much larger one-base neighbor in the sample; base qualities were not kept. This entry is derived from a study of shared clonotypes between healthy human individuals (dated by TCRdb to 2018 to 2021). Notes on the research overall: A couple of women and three men aged 18 to 49 years were included in the cohort. Per donor, leukapheresis produced somewhere between about 0.9 and 9 billion PBMCs. For each donor, three plates each were used for CD4 naive and CD4 memory, two plates were used for CD8 naive, and one plate was used for CD8 memory. Different laboratories and diverse techniques were used to prepare libraries and sequence TCR repertoires, to increase sequencing depth and limit assay-specific biases. To estimate repertoire size and how much clonotype sharing occurs between individuals, the study deeply sequenced the blood TCR repertoires of about five healthy adults. Here is what the overall study found, with its caveats: Higher generation probabilities were observed for clonotypes shared by all four sorted-subset donors than for non-shared clonotypes. Roughly 5% of naive CD4, 3% to 4% of naive CD8, 2.3% of memory CD4, and around 0.4% of memory CD8 clonotypes were shared across a few donors. Naive subsets generally had larger estimated clonotype richness than memory subsets did. Pairwise subsampling indicated that sequencing depth was expected to affect the degree of clonotype sharing among donors. Even with the large sequencing depth, rarefaction of the sorted-subset datasets indicated that sequencing was incomplete. Because the study included a small number of donors, the genetic and exposure-history diversity represented was limited. Only blood was sampled, and tissue TCR repertoires likely differ from those in blood.

TCR CDR3 regions were amplified from genomic DNA by multiplex PCR using the deep immunoSEQ assay. Extracted genomic DNA from each cell subset was distributed evenly across all wells of several immunoSEQ 96-well plates, and each plate was treated as a replicate. For sorted subsets, 200 to 250 ng genomic DNA, equal to tens of thousands of T cell genomes, was loaded into each replicate PCR. The purified libraries were quantified using a Qubit 3.0 fluorometer, sized with a Bioanalyzer 2100, and then quantified again using the KAPA Library Quantification kit. Every immunoSEQ 96-well plate was sequenced on a separate single-read 150-cycle Illumina NextSeq 550 flow cell. The paper's processing steps were these. The immunoSEQ output contained only junctional sequences without quality scores, so filtering could not match that applied to full-length reads. To assign V/J genes and CDR3, sequences were annotated against IMGT germline references using PyIR, a Python wrapper for IgBLAST v1.9. Any read was removed if the V/J assignment was weak (E-value above 1e-6), the CDR3 was missing, or the read contained stop codons, out-of-frame junctions, or ambiguous translated residues. V3J clonotypes were defined as sequences sharing the same inferred V gene, J gene, and CDR3 amino acid sequence. Percentage overlap between repertoires was computed as shared unique clonotypes divided by the size of the smaller repertoire. Repertoire richness was assessed with RTK rarefaction, the Chao1 estimator, and Recon v2.1 estimates of unobserved clonotypes. OLGA was used to compute generation probabilities for all TCRbeta clonotypes that the gDNA method yielded from a few donors. TCRdb re-hosts the immuneACCESS table, in-frame sequences only. Its copies lack some clones; in the studies checked, an unresolved V gene accounts for under half of them, and the cause for the rest is not known. Clone size and V and J calls were adopted from that table, with D and trimming inferred from the DNA. The sample records 1.5 million to 2.5 million clones, about 95% of which are singletons. The top ten clonotypes cover 0.9% to 1.5% of the sample.

CD8 naive samples were CD45RO-negative cells positively selected for CCR7, giving a CD45RA+CCR7+ population that excluded TemRA cells. The donors were healthy, HIV-negative adults who had no recently reported acute infections or vaccinations. Every donor was a Caucasian adult living in Nashville, Tennessee, USA. Blood was collected by leukapheresis, and PBMCs were isolated by Ficoll-Histopaque density gradient centrifugation and then cryopreserved in liquid nitrogen vapor phase. Analytical flow cytometry was used to check the purity and quantity of every magnetically sorted T cell population. From each sorted fraction, genomic DNA was isolated and quantified by UV absorbance on a Nanodrop 2000c. This clonotype was obtained from a man in his late teens or twenties in good health. The specimen sequenced was naive CD8+ T cells sorted from blood. Interpreted using the paper, the cell subset or site label stands for: CD45RA+CCR7+.

Here is the DNA: TGTGCCAGCAGTGACCCCGACAGCCTAATGTACGAGCAGTACTTC. The encoded protein is CASSDPDSLMYEQYF. The rearrangement joined TRBV2 to TRBJ2-7, with TRBD1 tentatively as D gene (5 bases match). The CDR1 and CDR2 encoded by the germline V gene are SNHLY and FYNNEI. V is shortened by 3 bases, J by 4 bases, and the region joining them spans 16 bases. The CDR3 covers 15 residues, taking in both the cysteine and the phenylalanine. Of all the DNA, just the CDR3 is kept, 45 bases in frame from base 1.